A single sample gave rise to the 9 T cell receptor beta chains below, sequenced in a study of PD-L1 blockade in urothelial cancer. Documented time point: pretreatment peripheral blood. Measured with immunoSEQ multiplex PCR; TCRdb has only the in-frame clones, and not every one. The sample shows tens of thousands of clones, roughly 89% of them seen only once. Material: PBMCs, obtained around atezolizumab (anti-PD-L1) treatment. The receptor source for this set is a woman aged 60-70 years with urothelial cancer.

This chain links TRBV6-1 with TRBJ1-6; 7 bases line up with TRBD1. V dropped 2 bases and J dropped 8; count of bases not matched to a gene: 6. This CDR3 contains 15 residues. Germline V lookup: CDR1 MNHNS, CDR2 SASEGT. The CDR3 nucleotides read TGTGCCAGCAGTGAATTCGACAGGGAGGATTCACCCCTCCACTTT. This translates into CASSEFDREDSPLHF.

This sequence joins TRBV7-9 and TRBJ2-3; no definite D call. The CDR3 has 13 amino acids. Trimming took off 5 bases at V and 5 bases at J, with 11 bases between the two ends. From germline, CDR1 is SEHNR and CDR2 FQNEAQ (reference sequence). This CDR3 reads CASSRPNRDTQYF. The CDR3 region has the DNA TGTGCCAGCAGCCGACCAAACAGAGATACGCAGTATTTT.

For the CDR3, the DNA is TGCGCCAGCAGCACGAGGGGACAGGGAATTGGAAACACCATATATTTT. Its translation: CASSTRGQGIGNTIYF. This rearrangement joins TRBV5-1 to TRBJ1-3; TRBD1 agrees at 9 bases. This CDR3 region has 16 residues. V lost 4 bases and J lost 3; bases outside the gene matches: 8. CDR1 is SGHRS and CDR2 is YFSETQ in the germline V gene.

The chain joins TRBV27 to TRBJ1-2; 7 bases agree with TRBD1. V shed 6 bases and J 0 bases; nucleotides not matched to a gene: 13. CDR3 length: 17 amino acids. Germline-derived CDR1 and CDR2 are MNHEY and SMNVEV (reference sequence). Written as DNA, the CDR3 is TGTGCCAGCAGATCAACAGGGGCCACTATTTCTAACTATGGCTACACCTTC. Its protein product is CASRSTGATISNYGYTF.

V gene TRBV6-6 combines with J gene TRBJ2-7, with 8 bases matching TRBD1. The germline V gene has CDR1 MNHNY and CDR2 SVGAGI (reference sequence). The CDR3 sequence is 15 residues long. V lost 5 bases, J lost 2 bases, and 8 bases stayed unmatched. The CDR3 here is CASSSRDRLPYEQYF. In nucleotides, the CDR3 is TGTGCCAGCAGTAGCCGGGACAGGCTGCCCTACGAGCAGTACTTC.

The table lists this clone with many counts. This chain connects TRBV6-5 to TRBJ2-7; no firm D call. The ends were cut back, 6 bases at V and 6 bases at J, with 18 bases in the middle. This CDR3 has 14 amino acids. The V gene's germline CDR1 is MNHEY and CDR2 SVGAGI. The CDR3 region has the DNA TGTGCCAGCAGCCGCCCCATGGATCGACTCGAGCAGTACTTC. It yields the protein CASSRPMDRLEQYF.

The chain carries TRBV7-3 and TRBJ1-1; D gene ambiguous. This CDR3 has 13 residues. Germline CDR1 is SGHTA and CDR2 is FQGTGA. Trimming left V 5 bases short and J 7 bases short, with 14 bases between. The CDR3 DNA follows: TGTGCCAGCAGCCCCCAATCAGTCAGTGAAGCTTTCTTT. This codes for CASSPQSVSEAFF.

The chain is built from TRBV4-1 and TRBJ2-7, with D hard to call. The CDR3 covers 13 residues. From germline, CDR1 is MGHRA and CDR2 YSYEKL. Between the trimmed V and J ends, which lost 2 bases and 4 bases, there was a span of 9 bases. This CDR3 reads CASSQTAFYEQYF. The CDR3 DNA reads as TGCGCCAGCAGCCAAACAGCTTTTTACGAGCAGTACTTC.

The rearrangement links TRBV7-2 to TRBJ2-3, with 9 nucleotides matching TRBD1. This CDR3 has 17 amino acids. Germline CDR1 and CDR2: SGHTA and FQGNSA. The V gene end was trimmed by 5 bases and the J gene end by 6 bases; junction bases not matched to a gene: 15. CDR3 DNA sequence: TGTGCCAGCAGCACATCCGGGACAGGGTTCGGTTGGGATACGCAGTATTTT. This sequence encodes CASSTSGTGFGWDTQYF. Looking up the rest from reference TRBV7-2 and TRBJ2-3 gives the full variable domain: GAGVSQSPSNKVTEKGKDVELRCDPISGHTALYWYRQSLGQGLEFLIYFQGNSAPDKSGLPSDRFSAERTGGSVSTLTIQRTQQEDSAVYLCASSTSGTGFGWDTQYFGPGTRLTVL.